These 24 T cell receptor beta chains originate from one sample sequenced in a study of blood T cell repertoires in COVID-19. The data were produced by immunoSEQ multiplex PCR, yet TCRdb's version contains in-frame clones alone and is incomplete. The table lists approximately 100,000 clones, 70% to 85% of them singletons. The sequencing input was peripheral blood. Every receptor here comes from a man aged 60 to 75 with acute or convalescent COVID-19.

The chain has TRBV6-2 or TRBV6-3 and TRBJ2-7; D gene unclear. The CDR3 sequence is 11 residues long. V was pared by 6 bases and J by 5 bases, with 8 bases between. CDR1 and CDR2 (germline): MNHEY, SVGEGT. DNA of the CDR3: TGTGCCAGCAGCTTGAGCGACGAGCAGTACTTC. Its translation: CASSLSDEQYF.

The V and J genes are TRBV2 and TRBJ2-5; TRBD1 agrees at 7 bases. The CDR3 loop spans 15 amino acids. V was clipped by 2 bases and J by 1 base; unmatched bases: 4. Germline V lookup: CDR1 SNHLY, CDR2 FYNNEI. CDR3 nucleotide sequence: TGTGCCAGCAGTGAAAAGGACAGGAGCCAAGAGACCCAGTACTTC. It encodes CASSEKDRSQETQYF.

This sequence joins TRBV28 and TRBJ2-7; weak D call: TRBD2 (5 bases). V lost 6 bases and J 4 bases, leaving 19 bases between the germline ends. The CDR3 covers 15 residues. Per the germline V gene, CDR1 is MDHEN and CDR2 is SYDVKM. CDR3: CASREIITGSYEQYF. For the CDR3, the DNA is TGTGCCAGCAGGGAAATTATAACGGGGTCTTACGAGCAGTACTTC.

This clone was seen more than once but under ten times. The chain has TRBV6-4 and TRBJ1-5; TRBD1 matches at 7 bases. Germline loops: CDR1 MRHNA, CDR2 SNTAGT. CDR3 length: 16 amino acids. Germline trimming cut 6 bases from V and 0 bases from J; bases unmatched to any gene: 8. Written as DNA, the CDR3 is TGTGCCAGCAGAGTCGACAGGGCCTCTAGCAATCAGCCCCAGCATTTT. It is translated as CASRVDRASSNQPQHF.

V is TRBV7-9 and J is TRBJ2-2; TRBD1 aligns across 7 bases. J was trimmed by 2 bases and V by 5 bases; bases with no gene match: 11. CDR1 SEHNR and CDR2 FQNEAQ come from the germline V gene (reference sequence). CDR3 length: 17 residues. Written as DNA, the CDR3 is TGTGCCAGCAGCCCGACCGCGGACAGGAGAAACACCGGGGAGCTGTTTTTT. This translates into CASSPTADRRNTGELFF.

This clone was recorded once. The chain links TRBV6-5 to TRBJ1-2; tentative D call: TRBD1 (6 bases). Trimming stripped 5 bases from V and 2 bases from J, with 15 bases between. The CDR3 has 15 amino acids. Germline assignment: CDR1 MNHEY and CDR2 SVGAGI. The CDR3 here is CASSTKGGTNYGYTF. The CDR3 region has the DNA TGTGCCAGCAGTACTAAGGGGGGGACCAACTATGGCTACACCTTC.

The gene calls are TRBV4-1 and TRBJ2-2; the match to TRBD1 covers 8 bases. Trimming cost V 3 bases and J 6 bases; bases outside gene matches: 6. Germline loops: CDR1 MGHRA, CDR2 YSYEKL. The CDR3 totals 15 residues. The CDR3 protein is CASSHPTGAPGELFF. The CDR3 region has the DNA TGCGCCAGCAGCCACCCGACAGGGGCCCCCGGGGAGCTGTTTTTT.

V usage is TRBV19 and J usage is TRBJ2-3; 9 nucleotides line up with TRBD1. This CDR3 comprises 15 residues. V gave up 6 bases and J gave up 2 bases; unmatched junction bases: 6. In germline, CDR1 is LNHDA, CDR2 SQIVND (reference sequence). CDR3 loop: CASSQDRGNTDTQYF. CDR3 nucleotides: TGTGCCAGTAGCCAGGACAGGGGCAACACAGATACGCAGTATTTT. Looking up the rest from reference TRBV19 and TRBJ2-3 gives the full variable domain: DGGITQSPKYLFRKEGQNVTLSCEQNLNHDAMYWYRQDPGQGLRLIYYSQIVNDFQKGDIAEGYSVSREKKESFPLTVTSAQKNPTAFYLCASSQDRGNTDTQYFGPGTRLTVL.

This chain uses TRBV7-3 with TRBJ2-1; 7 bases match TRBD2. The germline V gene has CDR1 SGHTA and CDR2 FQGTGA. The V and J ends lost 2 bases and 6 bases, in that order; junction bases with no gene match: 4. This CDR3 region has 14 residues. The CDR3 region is CASSLAGGSNEQFF. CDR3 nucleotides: TGTGCCAGCAGCTTAGCCGGGGGGAGCAATGAGCAGTTCTTC.

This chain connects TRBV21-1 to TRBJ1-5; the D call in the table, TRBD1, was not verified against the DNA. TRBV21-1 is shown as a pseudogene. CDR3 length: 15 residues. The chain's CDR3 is CASSKQGGSNQPQHF. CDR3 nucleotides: TGTGCCAGCAGTAAACAGGGGGGTAGCAATCAGCCCCAGCATTTT.

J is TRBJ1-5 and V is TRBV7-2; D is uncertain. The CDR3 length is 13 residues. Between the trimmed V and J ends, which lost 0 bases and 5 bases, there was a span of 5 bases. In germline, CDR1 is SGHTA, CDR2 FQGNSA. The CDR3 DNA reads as TGTGCCAGCAGCTTAGCGCGCGATCAGCCCCAGCATTTT. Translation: CASSLARDQPQHF.

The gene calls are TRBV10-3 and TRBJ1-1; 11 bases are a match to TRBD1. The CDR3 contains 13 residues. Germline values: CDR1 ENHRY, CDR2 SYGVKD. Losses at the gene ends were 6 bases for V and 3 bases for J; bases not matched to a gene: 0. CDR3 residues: CAIRGQGDTEAFF. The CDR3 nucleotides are TGTGCCATCAGGGGACAGGGGGACACTGAAGCTTTCTTT.

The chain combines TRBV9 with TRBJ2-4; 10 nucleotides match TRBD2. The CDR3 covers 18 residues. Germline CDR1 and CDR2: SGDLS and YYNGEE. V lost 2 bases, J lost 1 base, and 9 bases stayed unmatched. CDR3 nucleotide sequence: TGTGCCAGCAGCGTGCCTAGCGGGGGCCTCGGGGCCAAAAACATTCAGTACTTC. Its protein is CASSVPSGGLGAKNIQYF.

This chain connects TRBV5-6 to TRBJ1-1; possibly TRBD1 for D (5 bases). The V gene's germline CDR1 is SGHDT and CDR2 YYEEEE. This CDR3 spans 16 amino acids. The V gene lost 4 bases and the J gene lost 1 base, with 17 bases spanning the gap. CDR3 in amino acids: CASSPLGGSGNTEAFF. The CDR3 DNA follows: TGTGCCAGCAGCCCCCTGGGGGGATCAGGGAACACTGAAGCTTTCTTT.

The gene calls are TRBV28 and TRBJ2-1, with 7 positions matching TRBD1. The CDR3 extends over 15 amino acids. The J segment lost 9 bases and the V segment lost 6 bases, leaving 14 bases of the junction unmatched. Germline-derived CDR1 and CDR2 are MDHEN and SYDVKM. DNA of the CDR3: TGTGCCAGCAGCCCACCGGGACAGAGCTTCAGTGAGCAGTTCTTC. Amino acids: CASSPPGQSFSEQFF.

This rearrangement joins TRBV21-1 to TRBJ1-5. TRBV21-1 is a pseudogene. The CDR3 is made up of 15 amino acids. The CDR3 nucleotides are TGTGCCAGCAGCCCTAGCGGGACCGATAATCAGCCCCAGCATTTT. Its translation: CASSPSGTDNQPQHF.

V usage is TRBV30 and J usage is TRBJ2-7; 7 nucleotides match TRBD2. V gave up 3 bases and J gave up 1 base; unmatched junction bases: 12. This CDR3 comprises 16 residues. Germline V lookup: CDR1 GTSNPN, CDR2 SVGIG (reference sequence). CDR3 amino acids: CAWSPPSGGRSYEQYF. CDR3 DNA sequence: TGTGCCTGGAGCCCGCCTTCTGGCGGGAGATCCTACGAGCAGTACTTC.

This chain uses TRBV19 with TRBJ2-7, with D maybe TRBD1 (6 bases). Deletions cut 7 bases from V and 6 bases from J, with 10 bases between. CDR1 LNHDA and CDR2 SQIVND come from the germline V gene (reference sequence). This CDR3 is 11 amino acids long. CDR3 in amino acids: CASTGEGEQYF. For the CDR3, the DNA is TGTGCCAGTACAGGGGAAGGCGAGCAGTACTTC.

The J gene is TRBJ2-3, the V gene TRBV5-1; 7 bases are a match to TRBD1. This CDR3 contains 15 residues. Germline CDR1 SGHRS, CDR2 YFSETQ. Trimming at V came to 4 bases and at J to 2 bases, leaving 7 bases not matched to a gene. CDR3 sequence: CASSTPGGVTDTQYF. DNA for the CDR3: TGCGCCAGCAGCACACCAGGGGGAGTCACAGATACGCAGTATTTT. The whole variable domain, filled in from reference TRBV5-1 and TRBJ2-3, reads KAGVTQTPRYLIKTRGQQVTLSCSPISGHRSVSWYQQTPGQGLQFLFEYFSETQRNKGNFPGRFSGRQFSNSRSEMNVSTLELGDSALYLCASSTPGGVTDTQYFGPGTRLTVL.

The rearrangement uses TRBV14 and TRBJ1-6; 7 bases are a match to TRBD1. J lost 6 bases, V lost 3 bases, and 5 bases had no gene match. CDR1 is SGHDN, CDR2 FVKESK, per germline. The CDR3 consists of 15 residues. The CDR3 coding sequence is TGTGCCAGCAGCCAGAAACAGGGGATTAATTCACCCCTCCACTTT. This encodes CASSQKQGINSPLHF. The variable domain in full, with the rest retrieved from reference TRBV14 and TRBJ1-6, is EAGVTQFPSHSVIEKGQTVTLRCDPISGHDNLYWYRRVMGKEIKFLLHFVKESKQDESGMPNNRFLAERTGGTYSTLKVQPAELEDSGVYFCASSQKQGINSPLHFGNGTRLTVT.

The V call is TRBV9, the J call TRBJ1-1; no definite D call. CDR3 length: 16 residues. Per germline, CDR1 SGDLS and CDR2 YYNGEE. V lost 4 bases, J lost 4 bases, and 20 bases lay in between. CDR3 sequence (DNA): TGTGCCAGCAGCCCCGGACTCGCTAGGCCAGGCACTGAAGCTTTCTTT. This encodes CASSPGLARPGTEAFF.

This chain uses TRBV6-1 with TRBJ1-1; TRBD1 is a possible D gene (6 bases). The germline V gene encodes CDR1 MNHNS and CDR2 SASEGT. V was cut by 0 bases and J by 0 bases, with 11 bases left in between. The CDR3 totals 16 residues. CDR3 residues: CASSEARTAMNTEAFF. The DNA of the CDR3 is TGTGCCAGCAGTGAAGCACGGACAGCTATGAACACTGAAGCTTTCTTT.

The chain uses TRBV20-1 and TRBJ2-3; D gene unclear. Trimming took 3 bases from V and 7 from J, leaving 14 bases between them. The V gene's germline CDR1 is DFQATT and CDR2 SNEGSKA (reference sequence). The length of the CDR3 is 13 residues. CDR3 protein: CSASGQAQNTQYF. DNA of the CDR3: TGCAGTGCTAGTGGCCAGGCCCAGAATACGCAGTATTTT.

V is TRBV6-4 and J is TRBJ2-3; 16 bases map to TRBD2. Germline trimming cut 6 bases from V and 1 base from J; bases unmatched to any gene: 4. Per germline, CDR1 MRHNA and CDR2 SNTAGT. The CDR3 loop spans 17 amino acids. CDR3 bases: TGTGCCAGCAGCCCGGGACTAGCGGGGGGGCGCACAGATACGCAGTATTTT. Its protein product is CASSPGLAGGRTDTQYF.